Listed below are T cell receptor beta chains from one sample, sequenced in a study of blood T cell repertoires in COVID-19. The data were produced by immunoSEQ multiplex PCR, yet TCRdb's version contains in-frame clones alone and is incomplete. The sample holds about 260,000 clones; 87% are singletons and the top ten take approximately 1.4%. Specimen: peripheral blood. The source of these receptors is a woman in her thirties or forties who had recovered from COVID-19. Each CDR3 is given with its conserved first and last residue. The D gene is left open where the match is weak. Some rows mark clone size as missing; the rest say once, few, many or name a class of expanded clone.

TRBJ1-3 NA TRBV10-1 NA CASSASGGNTIYF TGCGCCAGCAGTGCCTCGGGGGGAAACACCATATATTTT
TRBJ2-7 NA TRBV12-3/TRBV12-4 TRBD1 CASSFDRGYEQYF TGTGCCAGCAGTTTCGACAGGGGATACGAGCAGTACTTC
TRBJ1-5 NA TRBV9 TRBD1 CASSLGTGGYQPQHF TGTGCCAGCAGCCTTGGGACAGGGGGGTATCAGCCCCAGCATTTT
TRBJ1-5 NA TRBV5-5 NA CASTRHPGSYSNQPQHF TGTGCCAGCACCCGACACCCGGGGTCCTATAGCAATCAGCCCCAGCATTTT
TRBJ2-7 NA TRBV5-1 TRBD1 CASSFVGQGYEQYF TGCGCCAGCAGCTTTGTGGGACAGGGTTACGAGCAGTACTTC
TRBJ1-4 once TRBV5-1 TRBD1 CASSLGGQSNEKLFF TGCGCCAGCAGCTTGGGGGGACAGTCTAATGAAAAACTGTTTTTT
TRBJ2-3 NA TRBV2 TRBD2 CASSLSGTSIF TGTGCCAGCAGTTTATCCGGGACTAGTATTTTT
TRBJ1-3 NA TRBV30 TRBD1 CAWSVARQGRLPSGNTIYF TGTGCCTGGAGTGTAGCGCGACAGGGGAGACTTCCCTCTGGAAACACCATATATTTT
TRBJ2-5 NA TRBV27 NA CASSAPGSQETQYF TGTGCCAGCAGTGCCCCGGGGTCCCAAGAGACCCAGTACTTC
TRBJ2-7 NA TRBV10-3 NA CAISDRYYEQYF TGTGCCATCAGTGACAGGTACTACGAGCAGTACTTC
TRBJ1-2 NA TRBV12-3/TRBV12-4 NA CASRGGATDGYTF TGTGCCAGCAGAGGGGGGGCCACGGATGGCTACACCTTC
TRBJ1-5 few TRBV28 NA CASSSFDSGNQPQHF TGTGCCAGCAGTTCGTTCGACAGCGGCAATCAGCCCCAGCATTTT